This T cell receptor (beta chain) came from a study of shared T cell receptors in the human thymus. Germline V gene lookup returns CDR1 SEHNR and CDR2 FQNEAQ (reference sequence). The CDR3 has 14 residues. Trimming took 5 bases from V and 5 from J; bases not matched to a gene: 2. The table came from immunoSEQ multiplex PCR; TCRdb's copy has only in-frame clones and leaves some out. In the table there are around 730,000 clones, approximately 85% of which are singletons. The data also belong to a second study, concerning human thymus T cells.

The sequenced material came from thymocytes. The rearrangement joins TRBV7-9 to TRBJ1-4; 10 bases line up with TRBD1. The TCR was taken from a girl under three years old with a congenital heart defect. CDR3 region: CASSPDRGNEKLFF. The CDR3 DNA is TGTGCCAGCAGCCCGGACAGGGGGAATGAAAAACTGTTTTTT.